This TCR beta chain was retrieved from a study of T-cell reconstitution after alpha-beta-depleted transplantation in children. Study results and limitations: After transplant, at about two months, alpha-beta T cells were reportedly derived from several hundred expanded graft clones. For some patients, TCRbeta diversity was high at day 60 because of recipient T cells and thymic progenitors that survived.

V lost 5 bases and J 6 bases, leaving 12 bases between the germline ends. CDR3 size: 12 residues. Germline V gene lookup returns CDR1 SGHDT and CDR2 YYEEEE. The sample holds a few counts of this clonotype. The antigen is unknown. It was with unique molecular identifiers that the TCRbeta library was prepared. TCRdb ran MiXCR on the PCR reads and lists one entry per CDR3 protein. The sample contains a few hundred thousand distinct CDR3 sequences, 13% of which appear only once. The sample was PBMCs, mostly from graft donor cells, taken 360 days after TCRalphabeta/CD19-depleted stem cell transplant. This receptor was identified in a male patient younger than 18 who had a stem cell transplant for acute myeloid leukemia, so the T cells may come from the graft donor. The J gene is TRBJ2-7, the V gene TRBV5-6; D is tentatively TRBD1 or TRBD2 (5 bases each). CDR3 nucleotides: TGTGCCAGCAGTCCTCAGGGAGTCGAGCAGTACTTC. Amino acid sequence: CASSPQGVEQYF.